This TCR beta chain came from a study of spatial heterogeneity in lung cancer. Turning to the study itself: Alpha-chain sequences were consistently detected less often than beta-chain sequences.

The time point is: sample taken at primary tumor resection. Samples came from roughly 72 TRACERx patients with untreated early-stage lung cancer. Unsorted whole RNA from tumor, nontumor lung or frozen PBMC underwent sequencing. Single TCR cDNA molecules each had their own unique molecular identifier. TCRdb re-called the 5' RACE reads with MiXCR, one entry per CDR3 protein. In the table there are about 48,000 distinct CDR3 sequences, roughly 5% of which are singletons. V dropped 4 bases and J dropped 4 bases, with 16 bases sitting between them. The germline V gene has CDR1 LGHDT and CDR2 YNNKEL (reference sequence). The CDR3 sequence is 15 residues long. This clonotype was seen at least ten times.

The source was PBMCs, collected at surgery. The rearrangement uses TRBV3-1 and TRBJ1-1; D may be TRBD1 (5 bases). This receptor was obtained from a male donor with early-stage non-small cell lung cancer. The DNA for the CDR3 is TGTGCCAGCAGCCCGACAAGGGGTTGGGGCACTGAAGCTTTCTTT. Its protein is CASSPTRGWGTEAFF.